The 29 T cell receptor beta chains below come from one sample, sequenced in a study of cytomegalovirus exposure and HLA in healthy donors. PCR employed 60 Vbeta and 13 Jbeta primers. Sequencing used immunoSEQ multiplex PCR; TCRdb keeps in-frame clones, though not all of them. The table shows fewer than 80,000 clones, with 74% occurring only once. Sequenced sample: PBMCs. The receptors here all came from an older woman in good health and CMV-seropositive.

The chain is built from TRBV30 and TRBJ1-2; possibly TRBD1 for D (5 bases). This CDR3 comprises 13 residues. Trimming removed 0 bases at V and 5 bases at J, with 10 bases between. Germline CDR1 is GTSNPN and CDR2 is SVGIG (reference sequence). CDR3: CAWSVGRVYGYTF. The CDR3, as DNA: TGTGCCTGGAGTGTGGGCAGGGTATATGGCTACACCTTC. Full variable domain (outside the CDR3, taken from reference TRBV30 and TRBJ1-2): SQTIHQWPATLVQPVGSPLSLECTVEGTSNPNLYWYRQAAGRGLQLLFYSVGIGQISSEVPQNLSASRPQDRQFILSSKKLLLSDSGFYLCAWSVGRVYGYTFGSGTRLTVV.

The chain recombines TRBV6-6 with TRBJ2-2; D possibly corresponds to TRBD1 (5 bases). The germline CDR1 and CDR2 sequences are MNHNY and SVGAGI (reference sequence). With 2 bases removed from V and 1 base from J, the gap between germline ends came to 8 bases. The CDR3 is made up of 15 amino acids. CDR3: CASSYQTGNTGELFF. CDR3 DNA: TGTGCCAGCAGTTACCAAACAGGGAACACCGGGGAGCTGTTTTTT.

The V and J genes are TRBV27 and TRBJ2-5; a weak D match, TRBD1 (6 bases). The CDR3 spans 13 residues. Germline CDR1 reads MNHEY; CDR2 reads SMNVEV (reference sequence). V lost 5 bases and J lost 11, with 18 bases in between. Here the CDR3 DNA reads TGTGCCAGCAGTATCCACAGGGTTTCGGAGCAGTACTTC. Protein product: CASSIHRVSEQYF.

The J gene is TRBJ1-5, the V gene TRBV12-5; 10 bases agree with TRBD1. The germline V gene has CDR1 LGHNT and CDR2 FRNRAP. The V segment lost 5 bases and the J segment 5 bases; nucleotides outside the gene matches: 9. The CDR3 extends over 16 amino acids. In DNA form, the CDR3 reads TGTGCTAGTGGTCCTCGACAGGGGGCCAGGGATCAGCCCCAGCATTTT. The encoded protein is CASGPRQGARDQPQHF.

The chain joins TRBV29-1 to TRBJ2-2; 8 bases fit TRBD1. The ends lost 7 bases at V and 5 bases at J; junction bases unmatched: 9. In germline, CDR1 is SQVTM, CDR2 ANQGSEA. This CDR3 is built from 14 residues. The CDR3 sequence: CSAADRAMTGELFF. In DNA form, the CDR3 reads TGCAGCGCCGCGGACAGGGCGATGACCGGGGAGCTGTTTTTT.

This chain joins TRBV5-1 and TRBJ2-1; tentative D call: TRBD1 (5 bases). CDR3 length equals 15 residues. Trimming removed 0 bases at V and 10 bases at J, with 17 bases between. In germline, CDR1 is SGHRS, CDR2 YFSETQ. CDR3 sequence (DNA): TGCGCCAGCAGCTTGGACAGGTTAGGGTCGGGCGAGCAGTTCTTC. Protein product: CASSLDRLGSGEQFF.

The table lists this clone with a count of one. The gene calls are TRBV4-1 and TRBJ2-5, with 8 bases matching TRBD1. The end of the DNA is better explained by TRBJ2-7, so the J call may be wrong. Looked up from germline, CDR1 is MGHRA and CDR2 is YSYEKL. This CDR3 comprises 15 residues. The CDR3 DNA is TGCGCCAGCAGCCAAGATTTGAACAGGGGGTACGAGCAGTACTTC. Translation gives CASSQDLNRGYEQYF.

The CDR3: CATSRDAGLFNQPQHF. CDR3 nucleotide sequence: TGTGCCACCAGCAGAGATGCGGGACTCTTCAATCAGCCCCAGCATTTT. V gene TRBV15 combines with J gene TRBJ1-5, with D perhaps matching TRBD1 (5 bases). This CDR3 has 16 amino acids. V lost 0 bases and J lost 3, with 12 bases in between. CDR1 and CDR2 from the germline V gene are LNHNV and YYDKDF (reference sequence). Supplemented by reference TRBV15 and TRBJ1-5, the full variable domain reads DAMVIQNPRYQVTQFGKPVTLSCSQTLNHNVMYWYQQKSSQAPKLLFHYYDKDFNNEADTPDNFQSRRPNTSFCFLDIRSPGLGDTAMYLCATSRDAGLFNQPQHFGDGTRLSIL.

V is TRBV4-1 and J is TRBJ1-5; possible D gene TRBD1, 6 bases. Trimming took 1 base from V and 6 from J, leaving 19 bases between them. Germline assignment: CDR1 MGHRA and CDR2 YSYEKL. This CDR3 has 17 residues. Written as DNA, the CDR3 is TGCGCCAGCAGCCAAGCCTCACAAGGACAGAGGGGTCAGCCCCAGCATTTT. It yields the protein CASSQASQGQRGQPQHF.

The V and J genes are TRBV29-1 and TRBJ2-3; 7 bases line up with TRBD2. The J segment lost 2 bases and the V segment lost 6 bases, leaving 14 bases of the junction unmatched. Germline CDR1 reads SQVTM; CDR2 reads ANQGSEA. The CDR3 loop spans 16 amino acids. The CDR3 region is CSVPYPAGDHTDTQYF. CDR3 DNA sequence: TGCAGCGTCCCGTACCCGGCGGGGGACCACACAGATACGCAGTATTTT.

This sequence joins TRBV29-1 and TRBJ2-7, with D perhaps TRBD2 (5 bases). The germline V and J ends were trimmed by 5 bases and 2 bases, with 13 bases remaining between them. Germline values: CDR1 SQVTM, CDR2 ANQGSEA. The CDR3 extends over 13 amino acids. Here the CDR3 reads CSVRGNGAYEQYF. In DNA, the CDR3 is TGCAGCGTTCGGGGAAACGGGGCCTACGAGCAGTACTTC.

This rearrangement joins TRBV6-5 to TRBJ1-5; no firm D call. The CDR3 totals 15 residues. V shed 7 bases and J shed 0 bases, with 13 bases lying between them. Germline CDR1 MNHEY, CDR2 SVGAGI. The CDR3 is CASKTVAYSNQPQHF. The CDR3 nucleotides are TGTGCCAGCAAAACGGTCGCTTATAGCAATCAGCCCCAGCATTTT.

The rearrangement joins TRBV30 to TRBJ1-5; 8 bases match TRBD1. The germline CDR1 and CDR2 sequences are GTSNPN and SVGIG (reference sequence). The CDR3 spans 14 residues. Losses at the gene ends were 4 bases for V and 4 bases for J; bases not matched to a gene: 6. DNA of the CDR3: TGTGCCTGGAACCACCGGACAGGGAATCAGCCCCAGCATTTT. Translated: CAWNHRTGNQPQHF.

This chain links TRBV5-6 with TRBJ2-7; 9 nucleotides line up with TRBD2. Germline CDR1 and CDR2: SGHDT and YYEEEE. CDR3 length: 13 residues. With V trimmed by 3 bases and J by 6 bases, 4 bases remained unmatched. The DNA of the CDR3 is TGTGCCAGCAGCTCGCGGGGGGGGATCGAGCAGTACTTC. This encodes CASSSRGGIEQYF.

Comment on this clone: Other DNA sequences from this sample encode an identical CDR3 as well. The genes are TRBV6-1 and TRBJ1-1; D call uncertain. The CDR3 has 12 residues. The ends were cut back, 1 base at V and 9 bases at J, with 9 bases in the middle. The germline CDR1 and CDR2 sequences are MNHNS and SASEGT. CDR3 sequence: CASSEGYSKAFF. DNA for the CDR3: TGTGCCAGCAGTGAAGGTTACAGTAAAGCTTTCTTT.

The chain joins TRBV5-1 to TRBJ2-6; D may be TRBD2 (5 bases). The CDR3 sequence is 19 residues long. Germline V CDR1 and CDR2: SGHRS, YFSETQ. With 0 bases removed from V and 1 base from J, the gap between germline ends came to 17 bases. The CDR3 DNA is TGCGCCAGCAGCTTGGAAGCCAGCGGTCTGTCTTCTGGGGCCAACGTCCTGACTTTC. It codes for CASSLEASGLSSGANVLTF.

This clone was recorded a few times. The rearrangement uses TRBV5-6 and TRBJ1-4; possibly TRBD1 for D (6 bases). Germline V CDR1 and CDR2: SGHDT, YYEEEE. CDR3 length: 18 amino acids. Deletions cut 4 bases from V and 0 bases from J, with 19 bases between. CDR3 bases: TGTGCCAGCAGCCTTGCCGGGACACCAAGTACAACTAATGAAAAACTGTTTTTT. This translates into CASSLAGTPSTTNEKLFF.

This clone was recorded once. The V and J genes are TRBV9 and TRBJ2-1; 8 positions match TRBD2. This CDR3 is built from 12 residues. The V and J ends lost 4 bases and 8 bases, in that order; junction bases with no gene match: 2. The germline V gene encodes CDR1 SGDLS and CDR2 YYNGEE. The CDR3 here is CASSKGLDEQFF. The CDR3, as DNA: TGTGCCAGCAGCAAGGGACTAGATGAGCAGTTCTTC.

The chain is built from TRBV19 and TRBJ1-5; D is ambiguous. The V gene lost 9 bases and the J gene lost 4 bases, with 16 bases spanning the gap. The CDR3 is 14 amino acids. The V gene's germline CDR1 is LNHDA and CDR2 SQIVND (reference sequence). CDR3 residues: CASRIVQFNQPQHF. CDR3 DNA sequence: TGTGCCAGCCGAATTGTCCAGTTTAATCAGCCCCAGCATTTT.

This CDR3 reads CASSDPGQGLNQPQHF. The DNA of the CDR3 is TGTGCCAGCAGCGACCCGGGACAGGGTCTAAATCAGCCCCAGCATTTT. V and J are TRBV7-2 and TRBJ1-5, with 9 positions matching TRBD1. Germline V gene lookup returns CDR1 SGHTA and CDR2 FQGNSA. The trim removed 5 bases at V and 4 bases at J, leaving 9 bases unmatched. The CDR3 runs 16 residues.

The genes are TRBV5-1 and TRBJ2-3; the D gene is possibly TRBD2 (6 bases). CDR3 size: 15 residues. The germline CDR1 and CDR2 sequences are SGHRS and YFSETQ. V lost 1 base to trimming and J lost 3 bases, with 12 bases between them. CDR3 nucleotides: TGCGCCAGCAGCTTGATGCCAGGGAGGACAGATACGCAGTATTTT. The encoded protein is CASSLMPGRTDTQYF.

The chain recombines TRBV28 with TRBJ1-2; D is possibly TRBD1 (5 bases). V was clipped by 4 bases and J by 4 bases, with 10 bases between them. CDR3 length: 13 residues. Germline V gives CDR1 MDHEN, CDR2 SYDVKM. CDR3 coding DNA: TGTGCCAGCAGTTCGATGACAGCCTATGGCTACACCTTC. As protein: CASSSMTAYGYTF.

The V gene is TRBV9, the J gene TRBJ2-1; D is uncertain. The CDR3 runs 12 residues. CDR1 and CDR2 from the germline V gene are SGDLS and YYNGEE. The V and J ends lost 1 base and 8 bases respectively, with 7 bases between them. CDR3 in amino acids: CASSVLEDEQFF. The CDR3 DNA is TGTGCCAGCAGCGTACTCGAGGATGAGCAGTTCTTC.

The chain is built from TRBV7-8 and TRBJ2-5, with D perhaps matching TRBD1 (5 bases). Trimming pared 0 bases from V and 4 bases from J, leaving 9 bases between. The length of the CDR3 is 14 residues. Germline values: CDR1 SGHVS, CDR2 FQNEAQ. The CDR3: CASSLAVGRETQYF. The CDR3, as DNA: TGTGCCAGCAGCTTAGCGGTGGGGCGAGAGACCCAGTACTTC.

The chain recombines TRBV30 with TRBJ2-2; weak D call: TRBD2 (6 bases). Trimming cost V 3 bases and J 6 bases, with 8 bases left between them. The CDR3 is 12 amino acids. In germline, CDR1 is GTSNPN, CDR2 SVGIG (reference sequence). For the CDR3, the DNA is TGTGCCTGGAGGGGGGGACCCGGGGAGCTGTTTTTT. Amino acids: CAWRGGPGELFF.

V and J are TRBV5-8 and TRBJ1-4; the match to TRBD1 covers 8 bases. This CDR3 region has 14 residues. CDR1 is SGHTS and CDR2 is YDEGEE in the germline V gene. The J segment lost 8 bases and the V segment lost 2 bases, leaving 5 bases of the junction unmatched. The CDR3: CASSFRGLREKLFF. The CDR3, as DNA: TGTGCCAGCAGCTTCAGGGGGCTAAGGGAAAAACTGTTTTTT.

The rearrangement uses TRBV30 and TRBJ1-1; no definite D call. The CDR3 has 13 amino acids. CDR1 is GTSNPN, CDR2 SVGIG, per germline (reference sequence). Trimming took 1 base from V and 5 from J, leaving 11 bases between them. The CDR3 reads CAWSALRRTEAFF. The CDR3 coding sequence is TGTGCCTGGAGTGCCTTACGGAGGACTGAAGCTTTCTTT.

The rearrangement joins TRBV18 to TRBJ2-1; D is perhaps TRBD1 (5 bases). This CDR3 is built from 15 residues. Between the trimmed V and J ends, which lost 3 bases and 2 bases, there was a span of 11 bases. Germline V lookup: CDR1 KGHSH, CDR2 LQKENI. The CDR3 sequence is CASSPQGSPYNEQFF. The CDR3 coding sequence is TGTGCCAGCTCACCCCAGGGAAGCCCCTACAATGAGCAGTTCTTC.

The V call is TRBV30, the J call TRBJ1-2, with D tentatively TRBD1 (5 bases). CDR3 length equals 15 residues. Per germline, CDR1 GTSNPN and CDR2 SVGIG (reference sequence). V gave up 0 bases and J gave up 7 bases, with 18 bases separating them. The CDR3 is CAWSVLVGQGFGYTF. The CDR3 coding sequence is TGTGCCTGGAGTGTACTCGTAGGACAAGGATTTGGCTACACCTTC.